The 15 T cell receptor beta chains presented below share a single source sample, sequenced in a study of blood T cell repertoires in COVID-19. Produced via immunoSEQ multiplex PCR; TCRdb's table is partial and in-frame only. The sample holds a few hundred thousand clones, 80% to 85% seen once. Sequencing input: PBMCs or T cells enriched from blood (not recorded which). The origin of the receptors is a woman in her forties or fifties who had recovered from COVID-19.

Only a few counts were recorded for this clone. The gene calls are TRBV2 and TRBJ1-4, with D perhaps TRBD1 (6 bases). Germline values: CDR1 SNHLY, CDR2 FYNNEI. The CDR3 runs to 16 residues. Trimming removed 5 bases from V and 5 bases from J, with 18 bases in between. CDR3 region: CASSFLRGGENEKLFF. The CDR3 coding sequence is TGTGCCAGCAGTTTCTTAAGGGGGGGGGAGAATGAAAAACTGTTTTTT. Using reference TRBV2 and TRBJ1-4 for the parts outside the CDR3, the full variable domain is EPEVTQTPSHQVTQMGQEVILRCVPISNHLYFYWYRQILGQKVEFLVSFYNNEISEKSEIFDDQFSVERPDGSNFTLKIRSTKLEDSAMYFCASSFLRGGENEKLFFGSGTQLSVL.

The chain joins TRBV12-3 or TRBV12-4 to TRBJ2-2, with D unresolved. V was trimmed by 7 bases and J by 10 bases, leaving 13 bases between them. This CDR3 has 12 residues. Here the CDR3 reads CASNREGVELFF. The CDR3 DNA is TGTGCCAGCAATAGAGAAGGAGTGGAGCTGTTTTTT.

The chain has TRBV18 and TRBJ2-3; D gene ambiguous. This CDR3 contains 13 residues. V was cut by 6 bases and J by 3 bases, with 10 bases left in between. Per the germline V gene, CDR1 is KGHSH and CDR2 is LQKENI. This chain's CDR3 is CASSPIETDTQYF. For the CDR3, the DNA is TGTGCCAGCTCCCCTATTGAAACAGATACGCAGTATTTT.

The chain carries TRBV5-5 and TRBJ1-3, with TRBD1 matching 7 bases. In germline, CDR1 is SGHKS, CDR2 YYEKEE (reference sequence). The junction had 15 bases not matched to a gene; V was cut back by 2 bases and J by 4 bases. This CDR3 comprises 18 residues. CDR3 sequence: CASSLNLVGGFSGNTIYF. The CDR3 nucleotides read TGTGCCAGCAGCTTAAACCTAGTAGGGGGCTTCTCGGGAAACACCATATATTTT.

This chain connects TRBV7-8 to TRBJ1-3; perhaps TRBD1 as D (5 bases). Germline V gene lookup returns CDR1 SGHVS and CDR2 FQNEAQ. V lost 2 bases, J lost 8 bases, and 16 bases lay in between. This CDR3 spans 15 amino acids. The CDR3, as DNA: TGTGCCAGCAGCTTATCCTTTGGGGCCAGGGACACCATATATTTT. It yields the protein CASSLSFGARDTIYF.

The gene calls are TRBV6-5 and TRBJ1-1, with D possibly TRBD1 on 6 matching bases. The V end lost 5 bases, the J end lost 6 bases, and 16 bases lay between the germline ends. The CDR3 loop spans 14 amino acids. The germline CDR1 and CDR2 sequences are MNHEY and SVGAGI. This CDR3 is CASSQDSAKPEAFF. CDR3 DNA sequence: TGTGCCAGCAGTCAGGACAGCGCTAAACCTGAAGCTTTCTTT.

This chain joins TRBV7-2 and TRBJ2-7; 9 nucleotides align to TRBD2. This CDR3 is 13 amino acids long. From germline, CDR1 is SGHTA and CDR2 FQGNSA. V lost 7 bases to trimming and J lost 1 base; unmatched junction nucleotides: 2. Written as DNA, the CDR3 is TGTGCCAGCATGCTAGCGGGGTCCTACGAGCAGTACTTC. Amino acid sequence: CASMLAGSYEQYF.

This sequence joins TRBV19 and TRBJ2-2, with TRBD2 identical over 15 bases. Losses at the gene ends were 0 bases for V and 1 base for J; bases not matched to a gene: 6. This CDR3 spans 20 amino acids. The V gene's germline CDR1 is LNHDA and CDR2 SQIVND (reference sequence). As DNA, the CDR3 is TGTGCCAGTAGTATAGAAGGACTAGCGGGAGGGCCGGGGAACACCGGGGAGCTGTTTTTT. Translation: CASSIEGLAGGPGNTGELFF.

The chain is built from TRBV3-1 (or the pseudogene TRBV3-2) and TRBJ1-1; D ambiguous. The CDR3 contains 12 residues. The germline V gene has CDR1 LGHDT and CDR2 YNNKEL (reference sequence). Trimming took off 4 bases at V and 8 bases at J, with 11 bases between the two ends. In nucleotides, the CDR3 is TGTGCCAGCAGCCCCCGCGGTATGGAAGCTTTCTTT. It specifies CASSPRGMEAFF.

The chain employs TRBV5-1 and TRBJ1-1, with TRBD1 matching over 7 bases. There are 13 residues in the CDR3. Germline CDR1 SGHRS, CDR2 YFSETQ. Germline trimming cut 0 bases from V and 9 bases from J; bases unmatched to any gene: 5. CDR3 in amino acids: CASSLAGQSKAFF. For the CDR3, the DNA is TGCGCCAGCAGCTTGGCGGGACAGTCCAAAGCTTTCTTT.

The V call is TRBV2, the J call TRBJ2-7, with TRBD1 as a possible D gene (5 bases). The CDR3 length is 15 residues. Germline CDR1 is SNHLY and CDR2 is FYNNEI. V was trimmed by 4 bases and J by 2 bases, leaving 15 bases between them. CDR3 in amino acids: CASSAQTASTYEQYF. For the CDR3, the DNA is TGTGCCAGCAGTGCTCAGACAGCGTCGACCTACGAGCAGTACTTC.

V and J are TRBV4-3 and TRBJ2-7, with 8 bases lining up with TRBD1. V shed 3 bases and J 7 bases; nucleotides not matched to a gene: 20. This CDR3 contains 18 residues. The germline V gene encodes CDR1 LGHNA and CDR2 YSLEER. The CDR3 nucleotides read TGCGCCAGCAGCCATCTTGTATTCGGGGGACAGGAGGATATGGAGCAGTACTTC. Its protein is CASSHLVFGGQEDMEQYF.

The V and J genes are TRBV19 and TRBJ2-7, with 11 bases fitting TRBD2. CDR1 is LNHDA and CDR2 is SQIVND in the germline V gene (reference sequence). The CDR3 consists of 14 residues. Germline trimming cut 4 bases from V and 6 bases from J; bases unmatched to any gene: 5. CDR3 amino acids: CASSTSLAGAEQYF. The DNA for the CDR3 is TGTGCCAGTAGTACCTCACTAGCGGGAGCCGAGCAGTACTTC.

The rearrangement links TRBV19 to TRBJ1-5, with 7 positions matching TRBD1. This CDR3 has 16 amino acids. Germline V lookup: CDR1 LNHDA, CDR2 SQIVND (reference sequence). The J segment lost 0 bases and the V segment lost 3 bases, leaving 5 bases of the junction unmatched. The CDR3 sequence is CASSIQGQPSNQPQHF. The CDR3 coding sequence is TGTGCCAGTAGTATCCAGGGACAGCCTAGCAATCAGCCCCAGCATTTT. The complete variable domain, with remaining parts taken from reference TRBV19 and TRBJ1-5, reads DGGITQSPKYLFRKEGQNVTLSCEQNLNHDAMYWYRQDPGQGLRLIYYSQIVNDFQKGDIAEGYSVSREKKESFPLTVTSAQKNPTAFYLCASSIQGQPSNQPQHFGDGTRLSIL.

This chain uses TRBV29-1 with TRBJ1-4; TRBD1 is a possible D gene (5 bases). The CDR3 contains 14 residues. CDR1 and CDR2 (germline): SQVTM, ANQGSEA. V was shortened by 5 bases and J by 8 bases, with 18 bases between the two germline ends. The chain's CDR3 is CSVYSGQGGEKLFF. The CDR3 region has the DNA TGCAGCGTTTATTCGGGGCAGGGAGGCGAAAAACTGTTTTTT.